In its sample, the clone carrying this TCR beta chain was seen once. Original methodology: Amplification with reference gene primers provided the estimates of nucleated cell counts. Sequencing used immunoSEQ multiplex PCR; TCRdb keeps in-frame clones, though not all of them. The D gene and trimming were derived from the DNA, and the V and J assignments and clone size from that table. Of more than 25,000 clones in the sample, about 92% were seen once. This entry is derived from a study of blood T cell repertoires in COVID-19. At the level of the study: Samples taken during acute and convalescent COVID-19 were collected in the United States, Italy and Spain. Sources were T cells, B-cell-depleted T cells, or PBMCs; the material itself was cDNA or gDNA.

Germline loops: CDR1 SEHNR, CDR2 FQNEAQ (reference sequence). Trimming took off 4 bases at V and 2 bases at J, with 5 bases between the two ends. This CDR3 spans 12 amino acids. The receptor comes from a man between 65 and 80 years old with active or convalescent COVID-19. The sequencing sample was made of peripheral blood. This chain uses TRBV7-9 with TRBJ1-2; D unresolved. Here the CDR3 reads CASSSENYGYTF. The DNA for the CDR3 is TGTGCCAGCAGCTCAGAAAACTATGGCTACACCTTC. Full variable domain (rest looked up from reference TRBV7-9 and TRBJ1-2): DTGVSQNPRHKITKRGQNVTFRCDPISEHNRLYWYRQTLGQGPEFLTYFQNEAQLEKSRLLSDRFSAERPKGSFSTLEIQRTEQGDSAMYLCASSSENYGYTFGSGTRLTVV.